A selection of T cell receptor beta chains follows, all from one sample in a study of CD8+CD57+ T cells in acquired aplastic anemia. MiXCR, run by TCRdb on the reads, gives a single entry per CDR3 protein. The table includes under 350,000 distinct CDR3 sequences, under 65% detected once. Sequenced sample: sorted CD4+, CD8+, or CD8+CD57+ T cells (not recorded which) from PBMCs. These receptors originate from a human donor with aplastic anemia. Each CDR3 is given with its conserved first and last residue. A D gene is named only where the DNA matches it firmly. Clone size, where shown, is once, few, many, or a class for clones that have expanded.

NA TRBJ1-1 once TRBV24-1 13 TGTGCCACCAGTGTGCAGGGTGACACTGAAGCTTTCTTT CATSVQGDTEAFF
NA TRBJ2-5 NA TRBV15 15 TGTGCCACCAGCAGAGATTCACGGATCCAAGAGACCCAGTACTTC CATSRDSRIQETQYF
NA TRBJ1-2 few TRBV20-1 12 TGCAGTGATCAGGGGAGGAACTATGGCTACACCTTC CSDQGRNYGYTF
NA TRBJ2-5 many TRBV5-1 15 TGCGCCAGCAGCTCGGAGTCCGGGACTTCGAGCCCCCAGTACTTC CASSSESGTSSPQYF
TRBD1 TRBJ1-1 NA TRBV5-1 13 TGCGCCAGTGGGGACAGGGGTTTAGCTGAAGCTTTCTTT CASGDRGLAEAFF
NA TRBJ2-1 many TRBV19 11 TGTGCCAGTAGTATCACGGATGAGCAGTTCTTC CASSITDEQFF
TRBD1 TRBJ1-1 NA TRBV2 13 TGTGCCAGTGCGACAGGGTTGAACACTGAAGCTTTCTTT CASATGLNTEAFF
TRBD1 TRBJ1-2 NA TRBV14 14 TGTGCCTCGTCGAGGGACAGGGCCTACTATGGCTACACCTTC CASSRDRAYYGYTF
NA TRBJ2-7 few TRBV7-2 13 TGTGCCAGCAGCTTGTGGCGGGGCTACGAGCAGTACTTC CASSLWRGYEQYF
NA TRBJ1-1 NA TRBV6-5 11 TGTGCCAGCACAAGGGGGGATGAAGCTTTCTTT CASTRGDEAFF
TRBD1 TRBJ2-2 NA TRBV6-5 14 TGTGCCAGCAGTCGACAGGGAGCCCCCGGGGAGCTGTTTTTT CASSRQGAPGELFF
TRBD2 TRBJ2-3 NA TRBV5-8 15 TGTGCCAGCAGCTTCCGGCGGGGGGGCCAATACACGCAGTATTTT CASSFRRGGQYTQYF
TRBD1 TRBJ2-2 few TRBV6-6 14 TGTGCTACTTCGACGGGACAGCGCGCCGGGGAGCTGTTTTTT CATSTGQRAGELFF
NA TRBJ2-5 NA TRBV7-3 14 TGTGCCAGCAGCTTTGGAGGCAGGGAAGAGGCCCAGTACTTC CASSFGGREEAQYF
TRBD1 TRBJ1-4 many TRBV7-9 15 TGTGCCAGCAGCTTAGCGCTACAGGGGAATGAAAAACTGTTTTTT CASSLALQGNEKLFF
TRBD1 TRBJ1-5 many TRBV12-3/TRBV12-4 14 TGTGCCAGCAGTTTTGCGGACAGGGCTCAGCCCCAGCATTTT CASSFADRAQPQHF
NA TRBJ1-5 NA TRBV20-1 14 TGCAGTGCTAAGTCAGGGCGGATAGATCAGCCCCAGCATTTT CSAKSGRIDQPQHF
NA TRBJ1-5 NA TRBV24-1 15 TGTGCCACCAGTGATCCTAAGGGCTCTGGGCAGCCCCAGCATTTT CATSDPKGSGQPQHF
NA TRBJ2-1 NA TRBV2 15 TGTGCCAGCAGTGGAGCGGACAGCTCCTACAATGAGCAGTTCTTC CASSGADSSYNEQFF
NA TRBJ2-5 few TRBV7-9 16 TGTGCCAGCAGCTTAGCTGGCAGGGGCCCCCGGGAGACCCAGTACTTC CASSLAGRGPRETQYF
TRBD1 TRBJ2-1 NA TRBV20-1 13 TGCAGTGACAACCGGGACAGAGGCAATGAGCAGTTCTTC CSDNRDRGNEQFF
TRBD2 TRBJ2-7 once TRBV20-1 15 TGCAGTGCTAGACGCACAGCGGGAGGGCCGACCGAGCAGTACTTC CSARRTAGGPTEQYF
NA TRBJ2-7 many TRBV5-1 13 TGCGCCAGCAGCTTTGAGGAGGGCTACGAGCAGTACTTC CASSFEEGYEQYF